Each of the 8 T cell receptor beta chains below was sequenced from the same sample in a study of cytomegalovirus exposure and HLA in healthy donors. With 60 Vbeta and 13 Jbeta primers, the PCR was carried out. Assay used: immunoSEQ multiplex PCR; TCRdb lists only in-frame clones, some missing. Of around 120,000 clones in the sample, around 70% were seen once. Sequenced input: PBMCs. All receptors come from a human donor in good health.

The chain combines TRBV5-1 with TRBJ1-4; perhaps TRBD1 as D (5 bases). From germline, CDR1 is SGHRS and CDR2 YFSETQ. The CDR3 is 14 amino acids. Trimming took off 2 bases at V and 3 bases at J, with 8 bases between the two ends. The CDR3 nucleotides are TGCGCCAGCAGCTTCGGGGGATCTAATGAAAAACTGTTTTTT. It translates to CASSFGGSNEKLFF.

The J gene is TRBJ2-2, the V gene TRBV19; 11 bases fit TRBD1. The J segment lost 6 bases and the V segment lost 4 bases, leaving 1 base of the junction unmatched. The CDR3 has 14 amino acids. Germline V CDR1 and CDR2: LNHDA, SQIVND (reference sequence). The CDR3: CASSTGQGAGELFF. The DNA of the CDR3 is TGTGCCAGTAGTACGGGACAGGGGGCCGGGGAGCTGTTTTTT.

This chain links TRBV4-1 with TRBJ2-7; 9 bases are a match to TRBD1. Germline V gene data show CDR1 as MGHRA and CDR2 as YSYEKL. J gave up 1 base and V 3 bases, and 4 bases lay outside the gene matches. CDR3 length: 15 amino acids. This CDR3 reads CASSHLTGGSYEQYF. The DNA of the CDR3 is TGCGCCAGCAGCCACTTGACAGGGGGTTCCTACGAGCAGTACTTC.

The chain recombines TRBV5-1 with TRBJ2-2; 7 bases align to TRBD2. Germline assignment: CDR1 SGHRS and CDR2 YFSETQ. Trimming removed 4 bases from V and 2 bases from J; junction bases left unmatched: 5. The CDR3 spans 15 residues. Here the CDR3 reads CASSPGLGNTGELFF. The CDR3 region has the DNA TGCGCCAGCAGCCCTGGACTAGGAAACACCGGGGAGCTGTTTTTT.

This chain uses TRBV28 with TRBJ1-1; possible D gene TRBD1, 6 bases. The CDR3 extends over 16 amino acids. V dropped 4 bases and J dropped 3 bases, with 18 bases sitting between them. Germline V gene lookup returns CDR1 MDHEN and CDR2 SYDVKM. CDR3: CASSSLGRGAHTEAFF. The CDR3 nucleotides read TGTGCCAGCAGTTCACTGGGTCGGGGGGCACACACTGAAGCTTTCTTT.

The rearrangement joins TRBV2 to TRBJ1-2, with 7 bases fitting TRBD1. V gave up 7 bases and J gave up 8 bases; unmatched junction bases: 7. The CDR3 extends over 12 amino acids. Looked up from germline, CDR1 is SNHLY and CDR2 is FYNNEI. The chain's CDR3 is CASITDRDGYTF. The CDR3 DNA follows: TGTGCCAGCATCACCGACAGGGACGGCTACACCTTC. The variable domain in full, with the rest retrieved from reference TRBV2 and TRBJ1-2, is EPEVTQTPSHQVTQMGQEVILRCVPISNHLYFYWYRQILGQKVEFLVSFYNNEISEKSEIFDDQFSVERPDGSNFTLKIRSTKLEDSAMYFCASITDRDGYTFGSGTRLTVV.

The chain joins TRBV4-3 to TRBJ1-1; weak D call: TRBD1 (5 bases). CDR3 size: 16 residues. Trimming pared 0 bases from V and 0 bases from J, leaving 11 bases between. Germline CDR1 reads LGHNA; CDR2 reads YSLEER. This CDR3 is CASSQEPGILNTEAFF. In nucleotides, the CDR3 is TGCGCCAGCAGCCAAGAGCCAGGGATACTGAACACTGAAGCTTTCTTT.

J is TRBJ2-5 and V is TRBV27, with D maybe TRBD2 (7 bases). Between the trimmed V and J ends, which lost 2 bases and 2 bases, there was a span of 15 bases. This CDR3 is 16 amino acids long. Germline V gene sequence: CDR1 MNHEY, CDR2 SMNVEV (reference sequence). The CDR3 DNA reads as TGTGCCAGCAGTTTAACAGGGAGGGTAGGACAAGAGACCCAGTACTTC. It yields the protein CASSLTGRVGQETQYF.